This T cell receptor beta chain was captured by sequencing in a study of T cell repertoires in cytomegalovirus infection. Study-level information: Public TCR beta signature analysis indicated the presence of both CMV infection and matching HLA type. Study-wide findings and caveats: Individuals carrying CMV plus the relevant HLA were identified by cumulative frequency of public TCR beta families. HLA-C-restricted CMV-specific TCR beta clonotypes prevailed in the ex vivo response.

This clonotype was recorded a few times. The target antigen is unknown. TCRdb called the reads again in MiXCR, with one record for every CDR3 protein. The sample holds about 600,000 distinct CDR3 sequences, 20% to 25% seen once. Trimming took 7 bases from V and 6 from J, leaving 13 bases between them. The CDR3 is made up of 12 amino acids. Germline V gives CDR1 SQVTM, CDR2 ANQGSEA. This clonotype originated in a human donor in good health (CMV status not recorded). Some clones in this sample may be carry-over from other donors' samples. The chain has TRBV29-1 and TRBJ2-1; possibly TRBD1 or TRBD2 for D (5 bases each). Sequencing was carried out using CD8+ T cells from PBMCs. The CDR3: CSARDLVNEQFF. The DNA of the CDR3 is TGCAGCGCCCGGGACCTCGTCAATGAGCAGTTCTTC.